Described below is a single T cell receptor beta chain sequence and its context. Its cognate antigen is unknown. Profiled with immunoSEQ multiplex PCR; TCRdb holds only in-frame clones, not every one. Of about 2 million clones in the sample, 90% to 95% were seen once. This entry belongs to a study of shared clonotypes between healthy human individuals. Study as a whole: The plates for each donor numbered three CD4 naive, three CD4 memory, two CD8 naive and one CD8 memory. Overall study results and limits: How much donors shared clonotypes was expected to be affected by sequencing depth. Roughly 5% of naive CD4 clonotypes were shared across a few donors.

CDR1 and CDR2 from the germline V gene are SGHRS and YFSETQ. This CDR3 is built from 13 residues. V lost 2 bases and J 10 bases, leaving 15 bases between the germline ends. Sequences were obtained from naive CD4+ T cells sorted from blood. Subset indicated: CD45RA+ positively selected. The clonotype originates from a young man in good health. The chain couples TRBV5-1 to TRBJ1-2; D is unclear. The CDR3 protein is CASSFSVGSAYTF. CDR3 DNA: TGCGCCAGCAGCTTCTCAGTAGGATCGGCCTACACCTTC.